This T cell receptor (beta chain) was profiled in a study of cytomegalovirus exposure and HLA in healthy donors. Findings and caveats of the study: Across donors, sequencing depth was assumed by presence/absence analyses to be roughly uniform.

This clone was recorded at least ten times. The antigen is undetermined. This CDR3 is 16 amino acids long. The V gene's germline CDR1 is ENHRY and CDR2 SYGVKD. V lost 0 bases, J lost 10 bases, and 16 bases lay in between. The PCR was carried out with 60 Vbeta primers and 13 Jbeta primers. Assay: immunoSEQ multiplex PCR; the TCRdb copy retains only in-frame clones and omits some. The sample carries 130,000 to 150,000 clones, around 80% recorded once. V usage is TRBV10-3 and J usage is TRBJ1-6, with D possibly being TRBD1 (5 bases). The sequence was obtained from a man between 40 and 49 years old in good health and CMV-seronegative. Sequencing used PBMCs. The CDR3 is CAISESGGTTRSPLHF. The CDR3 bases are TGTGCCATCAGTGAGTCGGGGGGGACGACTAGATCACCCCTCCACTTT.